A selection of T cell receptor beta chains follows, all from one sample in a study of identical twins. TCRdb re-derived calls from the 5' RACE reads in MiXCR, one entry per CDR3 protein. Counted here are approximately 700,000 distinct CDR3 sequences, around 6% occurring once; the ten biggest clones make up about 2%. The source material was naive T cells sorted from blood. These receptors originate from a young man in good health. CDR3s include the opening cysteine and the closing phenylalanine or tryptophan. A D gene is named only where the DNA matches it firmly. Clone size is given for some rows only: seen once, a few or many times, or a class if the clone is expanded.

size: many
D: NA
J: TRBJ2-7
V: TRBV20-1
CDR3: CSAEIGARGSYEQYF
DNA: TGCAGTGCCGAGATTGGGGCCCGAGGGTCCTACGAGCAGTACTTC

size: many
D: NA
J: TRBJ2-3
V: TRBV2
CDR3: CASAPWGTQYF
DNA: TGTGCCAGTGCCCCTTGGGGTACGCAGTATTTT

size: many
D: TRBD1
J: TRBJ2-2
V: TRBV6-1
CDR3: CASSRDRGWHGELFF
DNA: TGTGCCAGCAGTCGGGACAGGGGATGGCACGGGGAGCTGTTTTTT

size: many
D: TRBD2
J: TRBJ2-1
V: TRBV20-1
CDR3: CSAGSTGLAVYNEQFF
DNA: TGCAGTGCTGGTAGCACGGGACTAGCGGTATACAATGAGCAGTTCTTC

size: NA
D: TRBD2
J: TRBJ2-1
V: TRBV5-1
CDR3: CASSLRSAGGTNYNEQFF
DNA: TGCGCCAGCAGCTTGAGGTCGGCGGGAGGGACAAACTACAATGAGCAGTTCTTC

size: once
D: NA
J: TRBJ1-1
V: TRBV20-1
CDR3: CSAKNGYRHNEAFF
DNA: TGCAGTGCCAAAAACGGGTACAGGCATAATGAAGCTTTCTTT

size: NA
D: NA
J: TRBJ2-4
V: TRBV27
CDR3: CASSYRVGNIQYF
DNA: TGTGCCAGCAGTTACAGGGTGGGCAACATTCAGTACTTC

size: NA
D: NA
J: TRBJ1-1
V: TRBV3-1
CDR3: CASSQVGFTTEAFF
DNA: TGTGCCAGCAGCCAAGTGGGCTTTACCACTGAAGCTTTCTTT

size: NA
D: TRBD2
J: TRBJ2-3
V: TRBV29-1
CDR3: CSVVVIAGGITDTQYF
DNA: TGCAGCGTTGTGGTAATAGCGGGAGGAATAACAGATACGCAGTATTTT

size: many
D: NA
J: TRBJ2-1
V: TRBV13
CDR3: CASSPFLEMAYNEQFF
DNA: TGTGCCAGCAGCCCCTTTTTAGAGATGGCGTACAATGAGCAGTTCTTC

size: many
D: NA
J: TRBJ1-2
V: TRBV29-1
CDR3: CSVGGTSGYGYTF
DNA: TGCAGCGTTGGGGGGACCTCTGGCTATGGCTACACCTTC

size: many
D: NA
J: TRBJ2-5
V: TRBV6-1
CDR3: CASSQTGGPETQYF
DNA: TGTGCCAGCAGTCAAACGGGCGGTCCGGAGACCCAGTACTTC

size: few
D: TRBD2
J: TRBJ2-1
V: TRBV11-2
CDR3: CASSPILVVAGGGDEQFF
DNA: TGTGCCAGCAGCCCGATATTAGTAGTAGCGGGAGGTGGCGATGAGCAGTTCTTC

size: NA
D: NA
J: TRBJ2-1
V: TRBV20-1
CDR3: CSARDLAVSSYNEQFF
DNA: TGCAGTGCTAGAGATCTTGCGGTTAGCTCCTACAATGAGCAGTTCTTC

size: few
D: TRBD2
J: TRBJ2-3
V: TRBV7-6
CDR3: CASSEGTSGRVADTQYF
DNA: TGTGCCAGCAGCGAAGGGACTAGCGGGAGGGTCGCAGATACGCAGTATTTT

size: NA
D: NA
J: TRBJ2-7
V: TRBV6-2/TRBV6-3
CDR3: CASTLGTTYEQYF
DNA: TGTGCCAGCACCCTCGGGACAACCTACGAGCAGTACTTC

size: many
D: NA
J: TRBJ2-1
V: TRBV24-1
CDR3: CATSDLQGNEQFF
DNA: TGTGCCACCAGTGATTTGCAAGGTAATGAGCAGTTCTTC